Below are 2 T cell receptor beta chains sequenced from a single sample in a study of cytomegalovirus exposure and HLA in healthy donors. In the PCR, 60 Vbeta and 13 Jbeta primers were used. The repertoire was sequenced with immunoSEQ multiplex PCR; TCRdb's copy has only in-frame clones and lacks some. The table has approximately 170,000 clones, 65% to 85% seen once; the top ten hold roughly 4.7%. Sequencing used PBMCs. Receptors were obtained from a woman aged 45 to 65 in good health and CMV-seropositive.

The chain joins TRBV19 to TRBJ2-7; D gene ambiguous. Trimming cost V 4 bases and J 2 bases, with 12 bases left between them. The CDR3 has 14 amino acids. Germline V lookup: CDR1 LNHDA, CDR2 SQIVND (reference sequence). CDR3 in DNA: TGTGCCAGTAGTAATCATTACCGGGCCTACGAGCAGTACTTC. Protein: CASSNHYRAYEQYF. Variable domain in full (rest from reference TRBV19 and TRBJ2-7): DGGITQSPKYLFRKEGQNVTLSCEQNLNHDAMYWYRQDPGQGLRLIYYSQIVNDFQKGDIAEGYSVSREKKESFPLTVTSAQKNPTAFYLCASSNHYRAYEQYFGPGTRLTVT.

The chain is built from TRBV7-2 and TRBJ1-1, with D possibly being TRBD1 (6 bases). Germline V CDR1 and CDR2: SGHTA, FQGNSA. The V end lost 3 bases, the J end lost 4 bases, and 9 bases lay between the germline ends. This CDR3 has 13 residues. The CDR3 loop is CASSFGQFTEAFF. CDR3 bases: TGTGCCAGCAGCTTTGGACAGTTCACTGAAGCTTTCTTT.